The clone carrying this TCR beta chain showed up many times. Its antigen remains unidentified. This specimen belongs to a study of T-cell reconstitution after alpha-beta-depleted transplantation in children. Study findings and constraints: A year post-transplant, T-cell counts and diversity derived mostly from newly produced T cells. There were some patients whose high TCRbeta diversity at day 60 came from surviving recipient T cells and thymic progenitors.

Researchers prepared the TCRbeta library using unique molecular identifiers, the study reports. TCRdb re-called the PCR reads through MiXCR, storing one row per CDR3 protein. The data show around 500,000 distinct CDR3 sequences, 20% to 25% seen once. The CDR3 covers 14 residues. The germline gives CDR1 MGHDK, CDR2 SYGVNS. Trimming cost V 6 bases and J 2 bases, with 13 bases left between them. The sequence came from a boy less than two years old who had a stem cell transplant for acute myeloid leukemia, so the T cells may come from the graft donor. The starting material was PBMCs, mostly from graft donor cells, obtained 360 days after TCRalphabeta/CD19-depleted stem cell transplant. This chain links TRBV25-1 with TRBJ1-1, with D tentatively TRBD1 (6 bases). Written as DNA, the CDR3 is TGTGCCAGCAGGGACAACAGGGAAAACACTGAAGCTTTCTTT. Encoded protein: CASRDNRENTEAFF.